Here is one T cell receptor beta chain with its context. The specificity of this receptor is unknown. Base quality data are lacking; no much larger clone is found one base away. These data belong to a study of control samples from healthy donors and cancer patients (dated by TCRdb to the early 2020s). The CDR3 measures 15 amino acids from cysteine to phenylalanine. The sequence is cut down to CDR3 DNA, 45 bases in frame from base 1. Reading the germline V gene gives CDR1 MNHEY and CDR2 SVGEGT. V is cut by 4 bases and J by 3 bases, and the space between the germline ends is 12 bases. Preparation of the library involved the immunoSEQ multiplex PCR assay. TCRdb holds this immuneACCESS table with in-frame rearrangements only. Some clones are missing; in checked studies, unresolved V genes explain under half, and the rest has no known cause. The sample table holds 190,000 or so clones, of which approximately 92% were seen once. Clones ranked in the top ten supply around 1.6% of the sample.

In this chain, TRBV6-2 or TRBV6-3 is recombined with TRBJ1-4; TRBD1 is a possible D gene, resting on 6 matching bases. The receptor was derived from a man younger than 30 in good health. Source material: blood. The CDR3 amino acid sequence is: CASSFSRGSNEKLFF. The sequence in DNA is TGTGCCAGCAGTTTTAGCAGGGGATCTAATGAAAAACTGTTTTTT.